This T cell receptor beta chain was sequenced for a study of technical replicates of blood from a handful of donors (dated by TCRdb to the late 2010s). Details on this clone: This receptor's antigen is unknown. No clone much larger than this one lies a single base away; base qualities are absent.

Libraries came from the immunoSEQ multiplex PCR assay. TCRdb retrieved this table from immuneACCESS and kept in-frame rearrangements only. Not all clones are present; in checked studies, unresolved V genes account for under half, and no reason is known for the remainder. The sample records 79,000 or so clones, 90% to 95% of which are singletons. The top ten hold around 0.38% of the sample. The sample comprised T cells isolated from PBMCs. This TCR derives from a human donor in good health.

The CDR3 protein: CASSASGSYNEQFF. The sequenced DNA: TGTGCCAGCAGCGCTTCCGGGTCCTACAATGAGCAGTTCTTC. The chain is encoded by TRBV9 joined to TRBJ2-1; the D gene lacks a confident call. There are 14 amino acids in the CDR3, from cysteine to phenylalanine inclusive. The entry retains the CDR3 DNA only, 42 bases that are in frame from base 1. V lost 3 bases and J lost 1 base; the stretch between them is 8 bases long. CDR1 and CDR2 are read off the germline V gene as SGDLS and YYNGEE.